This T cell receptor beta chain was observed in a study of T cells in Graves' hyperthyroidism and ophthalmopathy. The study, taken as a whole, reports: Separating ophthalmopathy from stable hyperthyroidism was achieved by a 13 V-J model. Median prediction lead before ophthalmopathy onset was 5 to 7 months with the model.

With duration under 3 months, ophthalmopathy was active: Clinical Activity Score at least 3, NOSPECS at least 4. The study excluded patients with uncontrolled infection, other autoimmune disease, pregnancy or lactation. Germline CDR1 reads SNHLY; CDR2 reads FYNNEI. This CDR3 spans 14 amino acids. V shed 4 bases and J shed 2 bases, with 9 bases lying between them. This clonotype showed up many times. The antigen remains unidentified. Authors of the study amplified TCR beta CDR3 regions from RNA transcripts. Using the HTBI primer set, a first-round RT-PCR was run on the TCR CDR3. TCRdb recomputed calls from the multiplex PCR reads with MiXCR, one row per CDR3 protein. The sample has some 350,000 distinct CDR3 sequences, roughly 13% seen once.

This receptor was identified in a woman between 40 and 50 years old with Graves' ophthalmopathy. J is TRBJ1-3 and V is TRBV2; tentative D call: TRBD1 (6 bases). The sample was blood. The CDR3 DNA sequence: TGTGCCAGCAGTGTGGGGGCGACTGGAAACACCATATATTTT. This encodes CASSVGATGNTIYF.